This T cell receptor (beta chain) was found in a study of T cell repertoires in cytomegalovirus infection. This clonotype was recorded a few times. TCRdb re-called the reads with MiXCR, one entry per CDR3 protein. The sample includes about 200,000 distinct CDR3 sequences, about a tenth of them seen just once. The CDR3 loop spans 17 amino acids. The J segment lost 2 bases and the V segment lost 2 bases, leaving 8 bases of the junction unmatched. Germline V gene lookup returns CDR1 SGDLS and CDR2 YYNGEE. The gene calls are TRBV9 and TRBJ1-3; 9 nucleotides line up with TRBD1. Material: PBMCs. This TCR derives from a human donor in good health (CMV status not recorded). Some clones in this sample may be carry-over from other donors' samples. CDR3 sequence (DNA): TGTGCCAGCAGCGTTGGGACAGGGCTCATTGCTGGAAACACCATATATTTT. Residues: CASSVGTGLIAGNTIYF.